A single T cell receptor (beta chain) is shown here with its context. PCR used 60 Vbeta primers and 13 Jbeta primers. TCRdb keeps only in-frame clones here, not all; method: immunoSEQ multiplex PCR. In the table there are 150,000 or so clones, over 65% of which are singletons. Germline V lookup: CDR1 SGHRS, CDR2 YFSETQ. The CDR3 spans 15 residues. V trimming: 1 base; J trimming: 7 bases; junction bases outside the gene matches: 5. The data derive from a study of cytomegalovirus exposure and HLA in healthy donors. This receptor was taken from a man between 25 and 39 years old in good health and CMV-seronegative. The chain carries TRBV5-1 and TRBJ2-1; 10 positions match TRBD2. The sequenced sample was PBMCs. The CDR3 here is CASSLISGGANEQFF. DNA for the CDR3: TGCGCCAGCAGCTTGATAAGCGGGGGGGCGAATGAGCAGTTCTTC.